Listed below are T cell receptor beta chains from one sample, sequenced in a study of T cell changes during pregnancy in multiple sclerosis. TCRdb's copy holds only in-frame clones and misses some; the assay was immunoSEQ multiplex PCR. The profile shows around 80,000 clones, about 93% of them singletons. Source: peripheral blood, taken in the second trimester of pregnancy. These TCRs come from a female donor in good health, enrolled as a control in a pregnancy study. CDR3s include the opening cysteine and the closing phenylalanine or tryptophan. The D gene is left open where the match is weak. Only part of the rows carry a size: once, few, many, or a class if the clone is expanded.

j_call: TRBJ2-1; d_call: TRBD2; clone_size: NA; v_call: TRBV7-8; cdr3_aa: CASSGLAGGRGNEQFF; cdr3_nt: TGTGCCAGCTCGGGACTAGCGGGAGGAAGGGGTAATGAGCAGTTCTTC
j_call: TRBJ1-4; d_call: NA; clone_size: NA; v_call: TRBV13; cdr3_aa: CASSSRTARIEKLFF; cdr3_nt: TGTGCCAGCAGCTCACGGACTGCTCGGATTGAAAAACTGTTTTTT
j_call: TRBJ2-1; d_call: TRBD2; clone_size: NA; v_call: TRBV2; cdr3_aa: CASSEGVAGVRNEQFF; cdr3_nt: TGTGCCAGCAGTGAAGGGGTAGCGGGAGTTCGCAATGAGCAGTTCTTC
j_call: TRBJ2-5; d_call: NA; clone_size: NA; v_call: TRBV5-8; cdr3_aa: CASSSGWTQYF; cdr3_nt: TGTGCCAGCAGCTCGGGGTGGACCCAGTACTTC
j_call: TRBJ2-7; d_call: TRBD1; clone_size: NA; v_call: TRBV5-6; cdr3_aa: CASSSPGGTLGNEQYF; cdr3_nt: TGTGCCAGCAGCTCTCCAGGGGGCACCTTGGGCAACGAGCAGTACTTC
j_call: TRBJ2-7; d_call: NA; clone_size: NA; v_call: TRBV7-9; cdr3_aa: CASSSISYEQYF; cdr3_nt: TGTGCCAGCAGCTCAATTTCCTACGAGCAGTACTTC
j_call: TRBJ2-1; d_call: NA; clone_size: once; v_call: TRBV7-2; cdr3_aa: CASSSPPAHNEQFF; cdr3_nt: TGTGCCAGCAGCTCTCCCCCCGCGCACAATGAGCAGTTCTTC
j_call: TRBJ2-7; d_call: NA; clone_size: NA; v_call: TRBV5-1; cdr3_aa: CASSFFGSQVYYEQYF; cdr3_nt: TGCGCCAGCAGCTTCTTTGGCTCCCAAGTATACTACGAGCAGTACTTC
j_call: TRBJ2-1; d_call: NA; clone_size: NA; v_call: TRBV5-6; cdr3_aa: CASSPNPTYNEQFF; cdr3_nt: TGTGCCAGCAGCCCTAATCCCACCTACAATGAGCAGTTCTTC
j_call: TRBJ1-1; d_call: TRBD1; clone_size: once; v_call: TRBV5-1; cdr3_aa: CASSWGARTGGTEAFF; cdr3_nt: TGCGCCAGCAGCTGGGGGGCCAGGACAGGGGGCACTGAAGCTTTCTTT
j_call: TRBJ1-1; d_call: TRBD1; clone_size: NA; v_call: TRBV28; cdr3_aa: CASRTGVGGNTEAFF; cdr3_nt: TGTGCCAGCAGGACAGGGGTTGGGGGAAACACTGAAGCTTTCTTT
j_call: TRBJ2-7; d_call: TRBD1; clone_size: NA; v_call: TRBV5-1; cdr3_aa: CASSGTGGTYEQYF; cdr3_nt: TGCGCCAGCAGCGGTACAGGGGGAACCTACGAGCAGTACTTC
j_call: TRBJ2-7; d_call: TRBD1; clone_size: NA; v_call: TRBV10-3; cdr3_aa: CASGIGQGNHEQYF; cdr3_nt: TGTGCCTCAGGGATTGGACAGGGCAACCACGAGCAGTACTTC
j_call: TRBJ2-6; d_call: NA; clone_size: once; v_call: TRBV28; cdr3_aa: CASSLWGDNSGANVLTF; cdr3_nt: TGTGCCAGCAGTTTATGGGGGGACAACTCTGGGGCCAACGTCCTGACTTTC
j_call: TRBJ2-7; d_call: NA; clone_size: NA; v_call: TRBV6-1; cdr3_aa: CASSGVEPPYEQYF; cdr3_nt: TGTGCCAGCAGCGGTGTGGAGCCACCGTACGAGCAGTACTTC
j_call: TRBJ2-6; d_call: TRBD1; clone_size: NA; v_call: TRBV6-1; cdr3_aa: CASSLDRAGANVLTF; cdr3_nt: TGTGCCAGCAGTTTGGACAGGGCTGGGGCCAACGTCCTGACTTTC
j_call: TRBJ2-3; d_call: NA; clone_size: NA; v_call: TRBV19; cdr3_aa: CASSIGLSPTDTQYF; cdr3_nt: TGTGCCAGTAGTATAGGACTTTCCCCCACAGATACGCAGTATTTT
j_call: TRBJ1-4; d_call: NA; clone_size: many; v_call: TRBV2; cdr3_aa: CASTSTGEKLFF; cdr3_nt: TGTGCCAGCACCTCGACGGGGGAAAAACTGTTTTTT
j_call: TRBJ2-5; d_call: NA; clone_size: NA; v_call: TRBV5-1; cdr3_aa: CASSSNRAHKYF; cdr3_nt: TGCGCCAGCAGCTCGAACAGAGCTCACAAGTACTTC
j_call: TRBJ2-6; d_call: NA; clone_size: once; v_call: TRBV30; cdr3_aa: CAWSVRGANVLTF; cdr3_nt: TGTGCCTGGAGTGTGCGTGGGGCCAACGTCCTGACTTTC
j_call: TRBJ1-5; d_call: NA; clone_size: NA; v_call: TRBV28; cdr3_aa: CASLPRKEVDQPQHF; cdr3_nt: TGTGCCAGTCTTCCCCGTAAGGAGGTCGATCAGCCCCAGCATTTT
j_call: TRBJ2-1; d_call: NA; clone_size: NA; v_call: TRBV5-1; cdr3_aa: CASSPRGTSSYNEQFF; cdr3_nt: TGCGCCAGCAGCCCCCGAGGAACCAGCTCCTACAATGAGCAGTTCTTC
j_call: TRBJ1-1; d_call: NA; clone_size: NA; v_call: TRBV18; cdr3_aa: CASSTSNTEAFF; cdr3_nt: TGTGCCAGCTCAACATCGAACACTGAAGCTTTCTTT
j_call: TRBJ2-3; d_call: TRBD2; clone_size: NA; v_call: TRBV9; cdr3_aa: CASSAAGGWEVDTQYF; cdr3_nt: TGTGCCAGCAGCGCCGCGGGAGGATGGGAGGTTGATACGCAGTATTTT
j_call: TRBJ2-5; d_call: NA; clone_size: NA; v_call: TRBV5-6; cdr3_aa: CASKGGAYQETQYF; cdr3_nt: TGTGCCAGCAAAGGAGGGGCCTACCAAGAGACCCAGTACTTC
j_call: TRBJ2-7; d_call: TRBD1; clone_size: NA; v_call: TRBV6-1; cdr3_aa: CASSEAPGQAPHEQYF; cdr3_nt: TGTGCCAGCAGTGAAGCGCCGGGACAGGCCCCCCACGAGCAGTACTTC
j_call: TRBJ2-1; d_call: TRBD1; clone_size: NA; v_call: TRBV11-1; cdr3_aa: CASSMGTGVFGEFF; cdr3_nt: TGTGCCAGCAGCATGGGGACAGGGGTCTTCGGTGAGTTCTTC
j_call: TRBJ2-5; d_call: TRBD2; clone_size: NA; v_call: TRBV30; cdr3_aa: CAWSVRREGRGETQYF; cdr3_nt: TGTGCCTGGAGTGTACGGCGGGAGGGCCGTGGGGAGACCCAGTACTTC
j_call: TRBJ1-3; d_call: TRBD1; clone_size: NA; v_call: TRBV19; cdr3_aa: CASSRGNGNTIYF; cdr3_nt: TGTGCCAGCTCCAGGGGGAATGGAAACACCATATATTTT
j_call: TRBJ2-1; d_call: TRBD1; clone_size: NA; v_call: TRBV5-4; cdr3_aa: CASNPMRTGLDEQFF; cdr3_nt: TGTGCCAGCAACCCGATGCGGACAGGGCTCGATGAGCAGTTCTTC
j_call: TRBJ1-2; d_call: NA; clone_size: NA; v_call: TRBV30; cdr3_aa: CAWSFGGSRYGYTF; cdr3_nt: TGTGCCTGGAGTTTTGGAGGGAGTCGCTATGGCTACACCTTC